The 18 T cell receptor beta chains below all came from one sample that was sequenced in a study of graft-versus-host responses after intestinal transplantation. Only in-frame clones appear in the TCRdb table, and some are missing; sequencing was by immunoSEQ multiplex PCR. The data show some 85,000 clones, with roughly 84% seen just once and approximately 8% held by the top ten. The antigens for these receptors are not known. The starting material was unstimulated CD8+ T cells sorted from spleen or lymph node cells, obtained before transplant. The receptors derive from a human donor who was the organ donor for an intestinal transplant.

The chain couples TRBV9 to TRBJ2-3, with D hard to call. This CDR3 comprises 13 residues. With 3 bases removed from V and 2 bases from J, the gap between germline ends came to 7 bases. Germline V lookup: CDR1 SGDLS, CDR2 YYNGEE. Here the CDR3 DNA reads TGTGCCAGCAGCGAGGACCTCACAGATACGCAGTATTTT. Its protein product is CASSEDLTDTQYF.

The chain employs TRBV7-8 and TRBJ1-2; weak D call: TRBD1 (6 bases). Trimming cost V 1 base and J 7 bases, with 19 bases left between them. The V gene's germline CDR1 is SGHVS and CDR2 FQNEAQ. CDR3 length equals 16 residues. The CDR3 DNA reads TGTGCCAGCAGCTTAGAGGAGGGGGTGATGCCTTGTGGCTACACCTTC. Its protein product is CASSLEEGVMPCGYTF.

The gene calls are TRBV28 and TRBJ2-1; D is ambiguous. Germline V gives CDR1 MDHEN, CDR2 SYDVKM. With 5 bases removed from V and 7 bases from J, the gap between germline ends came to 9 bases. The CDR3 sequence is 12 residues long. The CDR3 bases are TGTGCCAGCAGTATTAGTTGGAATGAGCAGTTCTTC. Its translation is CASSISWNEQFF. The whole variable domain, remainder taken from reference TRBV28 and TRBJ2-1, is DVKVTQSSRYLVKRTGEKVFLECVQDMDHENMFWYRQDPGLGLRLIYFSYDVKMKEKGDIPEGYSVSREKKERFSLILESASTNQTSMYLCASSISWNEQFFGPGTRLTVL.

This clone was detected only a few times. The CDR3 region has the DNA TGTGCCAGCAGTTTACAGGGGGCCCCGGGGAGCTACACCTTC. Its translation is CASSLQGAPGSYTF. V and J are TRBV27 and TRBJ1-2; 8 bases match TRBD1. CDR3 size: 14 residues. Germline-derived CDR1 and CDR2 are MNHEY and SMNVEV (reference sequence). Trimming at V came to 2 bases and at J to 9 bases, leaving 8 bases not matched to a gene.

The CDR3 DNA reads as TGTGCCAGCAGCGAAAGTCTTAACTATGGCTACACCTTC. Translated, it gives CASSESLNYGYTF. The J gene is TRBJ1-2, the V gene TRBV9; D not resolved. V lost 3 bases and J 1 base, leaving 7 bases between the germline ends. The CDR3 is 13 amino acids. CDR1 is SGDLS and CDR2 is YYNGEE in the germline V gene.

The V gene is TRBV7-3, the J gene TRBJ1-5; TRBD1 agrees at 8 bases. V shed 6 bases and J 7 bases; nucleotides not matched to a gene: 8. CDR3 length equals 14 residues. Germline V gene lookup returns CDR1 SGHTA and CDR2 FQGTGA. The CDR3 loop is CASSSRQGRQPQHF. CDR3 nucleotides: TGTGCCAGCAGTTCTAGACAGGGGAGACAGCCCCAGCATTTT.

The gene calls are TRBV19 and TRBJ1-5; D not certain. CDR1 is LNHDA, CDR2 SQIVND, per germline (reference sequence). V was cut by 7 bases and J by 12 bases, with 13 bases left in between. The CDR3 consists of 11 residues. CDR3 loop: CASTDTGVQHF. CDR3 bases: TGTGCCAGTACTGACACTGGGGTCCAGCATTTT.

The chain recombines TRBV5-1 with TRBJ2-1; D may be TRBD1 (6 bases). The ends were cut back, 1 base at V and 2 bases at J, with 16 bases in the middle. This CDR3 has 17 residues. The germline gives CDR1 SGHRS, CDR2 YFSETQ. Here the CDR3 reads CASSLLFQGLPYNEQFF. The CDR3 nucleotides are TGCGCCAGCAGCTTGCTATTCCAGGGGCTACCCTACAATGAGCAGTTCTTC.

The rearrangement joins TRBV7-9 to TRBJ2-2, with unresolved D. Trimming cost V 3 bases and J 1 base, with 6 bases left between them. This CDR3 is 14 amino acids long. Germline V gene data show CDR1 as SEHNR and CDR2 as FQNEAQ (reference sequence). CDR3: CASSLPENTGELFF. The DNA for the CDR3 is TGTGCCAGCAGCTTGCCGGAGAACACCGGGGAGCTGTTTTTT.

This chain uses TRBV5-4 with TRBJ2-1; perhaps TRBD2 as D (6 bases). The germline V gene has CDR1 SGHNT and CDR2 YYREEE (reference sequence). The ends were cut back, 4 bases at V and 3 bases at J, with 11 bases in the middle. The CDR3 loop spans 14 amino acids. The chain's CDR3 is CASSGGVIYNEQFF. DNA of the CDR3: TGTGCCAGCAGCGGCGGGGTTATCTACAATGAGCAGTTCTTC.

The rearrangement links TRBV4-1 to TRBJ2-7; 7 bases fit TRBD1. The germline V gene has CDR1 MGHRA and CDR2 YSYEKL. The CDR3 is 17 residues long. V was clipped by 0 bases and J by 7 bases; unmatched bases: 15. This chain's CDR3 is CASSQDAMVRGLGEQYF. CDR3 sequence (DNA): TGCGCCAGCAGCCAAGATGCTATGGTAAGGGGGCTGGGTGAGCAGTACTTC.

V is TRBV5-6 and J is TRBJ2-7; no clear D gene. The CDR3 totals 11 residues. Germline assignment: CDR1 SGHDT and CDR2 YYEEEE. The germline V and J ends were trimmed by 0 bases and 6 bases, with 4 bases remaining between them. The CDR3 spells CASSLGGEQYF. CDR3 sequence (DNA): TGTGCCAGCAGCTTGGGAGGCGAGCAGTACTTC.

This rearrangement joins TRBV6-1 to TRBJ1-1; D is undetermined. The CDR3 covers 12 residues. V dropped 6 bases and J dropped 8 bases, with 13 bases sitting between them. Germline V lookup: CDR1 MNHNS, CDR2 SASEGT. CDR3 loop: CASSPYRGEAFF. The CDR3 nucleotides read TGTGCCAGCAGCCCCTATAGAGGGGAAGCTTTCTTT.

The J gene is TRBJ2-5, the V gene TRBV5-5; TRBD1 might be the D (6 bases). The CDR3 is made up of 16 amino acids. Germline assignment: CDR1 SGHKS and CDR2 YYEKEE (reference sequence). Trimming shortened V by 4 bases and J by 5 bases, and 21 bases separated the two germline ends. CDR3 sequence: CASSKTGTRIVETQYF. For the CDR3, the DNA is TGTGCCAGCAGCAAAACCGGGACACGGATTGTGGAGACCCAGTACTTC.

The rearrangement uses TRBV5-6 and TRBJ2-2, with TRBD1 matching 8 bases. The germline CDR1 and CDR2 sequences are SGHDT and YYEEEE. Losses at the gene ends were 1 base for V and 4 bases for J; bases not matched to a gene: 15. The CDR3 length is 19 residues. The CDR3 DNA follows: TGTGCCAGCAGCTTGTGGCAGGGGGCTCAGGTCGGAGCCACCGGGGAGCTGTTTTTT. Translating it yields CASSLWQGAQVGATGELFF.

The rearrangement links TRBV19 to TRBJ1-2; no firm D call. CDR3 size: 12 residues. The ends were cut back, 10 bases at V and 2 bases at J, with 11 bases in the middle. Germline V gene data show CDR1 as LNHDA and CDR2 as SQIVND (reference sequence). CDR3 DNA: TGTGCCATCGCGTCTTCCAACTATGGCTACACCTTC. Its translation is CAIASSNYGYTF.

This clone was counted a single time. V is TRBV5-1 and J is TRBJ1-1, with D uncertain. Trimming pared 0 bases from V and 0 bases from J, leaving 12 bases between. Germline CDR1 and CDR2: SGHRS and YFSETQ. The CDR3 is 16 residues long. CDR3 protein: CASSLGFDEMNTEAFF. The CDR3 nucleotides are TGCGCCAGCAGCTTGGGCTTCGACGAAATGAACACTGAAGCTTTCTTT.

This clone has only one observation. The CDR3 DNA reads as TGTGCCCACAAAGGGACAGGGTTTCGAGATGGCTACACCTTC. It codes for CAHKGTGFRDGYTF. The rearrangement joins TRBV2 to TRBJ1-2, with TRBD1 matching over 9 bases. The V gene's germline CDR1 is SNHLY and CDR2 FYNNEI. With V trimmed by 11 bases and J by 6 bases, 13 bases remained unmatched. This CDR3 is built from 14 residues. Filled out from reference TRBV2 and TRBJ1-2, the complete variable domain reads EPEVTQTPSHQVTQMGQEVILRCVPISNHLYFYWYRQILGQKVEFLVSFYNNEISEKSEIFDDQFSVERPDGSNFTLKIRSTKLEDSAMYFCAHKGTGFRDGYTFGSGTRLTVV.